Each of the 14 T cell receptor beta chains below was sequenced from the same sample in a study of OX40 agonist ivuxolimab in advanced cancers. Profiled with immunoSEQ multiplex PCR; TCRdb holds only in-frame clones, not every one. The table lists tens of thousands of clones, 90% of them singletons. The material was CD4+ or CD8+ T cells sorted from blood, obtained in a trial of the OX40 agonist ivuxolimab. The receptors originated from an adult with an advanced solid tumor such as melanoma, head and neck, liver or kidney cancer.

CDR3 amino acids: CAWSPSATNEKLFF. In DNA, the CDR3 is TGTGCCTGGAGCCCGAGTGCAACTAATGAAAAACTGTTTTTT. The chain has TRBV30 and TRBJ1-4, with D unresolved. This CDR3 has 14 residues. The germline V gene encodes CDR1 GTSNPN and CDR2 SVGIG (reference sequence). Deletions cut 3 bases from V and 0 bases from J, with 8 bases between.

CDR3 DNA: TGTGCCAGTAGTATAGATCAAGGCGCGGGGGTTCAGCCCCAGCATTTT. It specifies CASSIDQGAGVQPQHF. The V and J genes are TRBV19 and TRBJ1-5, with D possibly being TRBD1 (5 bases). V was cut by 0 bases and J by 6 bases, with 15 bases left in between. From germline, CDR1 is LNHDA and CDR2 SQIVND (reference sequence). This CDR3 region has 16 residues.

The genes are TRBV6-6 and TRBJ1-3; D is possibly TRBD1 (5 bases). V dropped 8 bases and J dropped 2 bases, with 10 bases sitting between them. This CDR3 contains 13 residues. The germline CDR1 and CDR2 sequences are MNHNY and SVGAGI (reference sequence). CDR3 nucleotide sequence: TGTGCCAGCCCACGGGGGACTGGAAACACCATATATTTT. Encoded protein: CASPRGTGNTIYF.

The rearrangement links TRBV29-1 to TRBJ1-1, with D possibly TRBD1 on 5 matching bases. Germline loops: CDR1 SQVTM, CDR2 ANQGSEA. V dropped 5 bases and J dropped 1 base, with 11 bases sitting between them. The CDR3 consists of 13 residues. Here the CDR3 DNA reads TGCAGCGTTCGGGACTTAAGGAACACTGAAGCTTTCTTT. Protein sequence: CSVRDLRNTEAFF.

The chain is built from TRBV6-1 and TRBJ1-1; TRBD1 agrees at 9 bases. The CDR3 loop spans 15 amino acids. Per germline, CDR1 MNHNS and CDR2 SASEGT. After removal of 4 bases from V and 4 bases from J, the junction contained 7 bases not matched to a gene. CDR3 nucleotide sequence: TGTGCCAGCAGTGCTACAGGGGGCGTGGGCACTGAAGCTTTCTTT. The encoded protein is CASSATGGVGTEAFF.

This chain connects TRBV5-6 to TRBJ1-1; D is unresolved. Germline loops: CDR1 SGHDT, CDR2 YYEEEE. With 0 bases removed from V and 2 bases from J, the gap between germline ends came to 5 bases. The CDR3 contains 13 residues. The CDR3: CASSLGSNTEAFF. CDR3 coding DNA: TGTGCCAGCAGCTTGGGCAGTAACACTGAAGCTTTCTTT.

Here the CDR3 DNA reads TGTGCCAGCAGCTTAAGCCCGGGTAGCGGGGTTTACAATGAGCAGTTCTTC. It specifies CASSLSPGSGVYNEQFF. The chain joins TRBV7-3 to TRBJ2-1, with 8 bases fitting TRBD2. Germline CDR1 reads SGHTA; CDR2 reads FQGTGA. The CDR3 length is 17 residues. J gave up 4 bases and V 1 base, and 9 bases lay outside the gene matches. The full variable domain, rest sourced from reference TRBV7-3 and TRBJ2-1, is GAGVSQTPSNKVTEKGKYVELRCDPISGHTALYWYRQSLGQGPEFLIYFQGTGAADDSGLPNDRFFAVRPEGSVSTLKIQRTERGDSAVYLCASSLSPGSGVYNEQFFGPGTRLTVL.

This chain uses TRBV6-1 with TRBJ1-1; D possibly corresponds to TRBD1 (5 bases). CDR1 and CDR2 (germline): MNHNS, SASEGT. The CDR3 sequence is 11 residues long. The V end was cut by 3 bases, the J end by 6 bases, with 5 bases between. The DNA for the CDR3 is TGTGCCAGCAGTGACAGGGCTGAAGCTTTCTTT. Protein: CASSDRAEAFF.

J is TRBJ2-5 and V is TRBV2, with D possibly being TRBD1 or TRBD2 (5 bases each). The V end lost 8 bases, the J end lost 6 bases, and 16 bases lay between the germline ends. Germline loops: CDR1 SNHLY, CDR2 FYNNEI. The CDR3 is 13 amino acids. CDR3 residues: CASQPGPGQTQYF. The DNA of the CDR3 is TGTGCCAGCCAGCCCGGTCCGGGACAGACCCAGTACTTC.

This chain connects TRBV5-6 to TRBJ1-5; 8 bases line up with TRBD1. CDR1 and CDR2 from the germline V gene are SGHDT and YYEEEE. The CDR3 totals 15 residues. Losses at the gene ends were 3 bases for V and 2 bases for J; bases not matched to a gene: 4. The DNA for the CDR3 is TGTGCCAGCAGCTGGACAGGGAGTGGCAATCAGCCCCAGCATTTT. Translated, it gives CASSWTGSGNQPQHF.

The chain links TRBV23-1 to TRBJ2-7; weak D call: TRBD2 (5 bases). TRBV23-1 is classed as an ORF, of uncertain function. Trimming shortened V by 8 bases and J by 7 bases, and 27 bases separated the two germline ends. The CDR3 loop spans 16 amino acids. The CDR3 nucleotides read TGCGCCAGCGTCGCGGGTGTACTCACCAAAATTGGGGAGCAGTACTTC. Amino acids: CASVAGVLTKIGEQYF.

The chain uses TRBV4-2 and TRBJ2-7, with 7 bases fitting TRBD1. Germline CDR1 reads LGHNA; CDR2 reads YNFKEQ. Trimming at V came to 0 bases and at J to 2 bases, leaving 7 bases not matched to a gene. This CDR3 comprises 16 residues. DNA for the CDR3: TGTGCCAGCAGCCAAGAGGATAGACAGGGAGCCTACGAGCAGTACTTC. Its protein product is CASSQEDRQGAYEQYF.

This clone showed up just once. The CDR3 nucleotides are TGTGCCAGCAGCCCCCGGACGGATTCTGGGGCCAACGTCCTGACTTTC. It translates to CASSPRTDSGANVLTF. The chain uses TRBV7-3 and TRBJ2-6; D remains ambiguous. V was clipped by 5 bases and J by 1 base, with 12 bases between them. Germline lookup yields CDR1 SGHTA and CDR2 FQGTGA. The CDR3 loop spans 16 amino acids.

The chain joins TRBV7-9 to TRBJ1-2; TRBD1 is a possible D gene (6 bases). There are 14 residues in the CDR3. With 5 bases removed from V and 2 bases from J, the gap between germline ends came to 12 bases. Germline V gene data show CDR1 as SEHNR and CDR2 as FQNEAQ (reference sequence). CDR3 sequence reads: CASSQMTGNYGYTF. CDR3 DNA: TGTGCCAGCAGCCAAATGACAGGAAACTATGGCTACACCTTC.